This TCR beta chain was observed in a study of blood T cells in healthy people across ages. Together with a sample-barcoded 5' primer, a J-beta primer mix was included in a second PCR lasting about 6 to 11 cycles. TCRdb analysed the 5' RACE reads with MiXCR anew, one entry per CDR3 protein. The data show 1,300,000 or so distinct CDR3 sequences, approximately 63% seen once. Notes on this clonotype: Its antigen is still unknown.

Overall study findings and caveats: Changes seen in expanded clonotypes were possibly confounded by donor CMV status left unknown. Investigators treated diversity estimates from one million T cells as underestimates. Age showed a roughly linear inverse relationship with TCR beta diversity per million T cells.

Per germline, CDR1 SEHNR and CDR2 FQNEAQ (reference sequence). V gave up 5 bases and J gave up 6 bases; unmatched junction bases: 8. The CDR3 length is 17 residues. The source is a young man in good health. The chain is built from TRBV7-9 and TRBJ2-2, with 14 bases lining up with TRBD2. Material for sequencing was blood. CDR3 loop: CASSPGTSGRQSGELFF. CDR3 in DNA: TGTGCCAGCAGCCCAGGGACTAGCGGGAGACAATCCGGGGAGCTGTTTTTT.